Shown below are 18 T cell receptor beta chains from a single sample sequenced in a study of T-cell reconstitution after alpha-beta-depleted transplantation in children. A TCRbeta library incorporating unique molecular identifiers was prepared. TCRdb recomputed calls from the PCR reads with MiXCR, one row per CDR3 protein. Among 500,000 or so distinct CDR3 sequences listed, roughly 11% were seen once. Source: PBMCs, mostly from graft donor cells, taken 180 days after TCRalphabeta/CD19-depleted stem cell transplant. These receptors were obtained from a female patient between 2 and 15 years old who had a stem cell transplant for aplastic anemia, so the T cells may come from the graft donor.

This chain connects TRBV7-9 to TRBJ2-1; D is unresolved. Trimming shortened V by 5 bases and J by 5 bases, and 16 bases separated the two germline ends. Germline V lookup: CDR1 SEHNR, CDR2 FQNEAQ (reference sequence). CDR3 length: 15 residues. The CDR3 loop is CASSDGFGGHNEQFF. The CDR3 DNA reads TGTGCCAGCAGCGATGGGTTTGGTGGGCACAATGAGCAGTTCTTC.

The V and J genes are TRBV6-2 or TRBV6-3 and TRBJ2-1; the D call may be TRBD1 or TRBD2 (6 bases each). The CDR3 runs 13 residues. Per the germline V gene, CDR1 is MNHEY and CDR2 is SVGEGT. Trimming stripped 6 bases from V and 7 bases from J, with 13 bases between. The CDR3 region has the DNA TGTGCCAGCAGCGACGGGGGCGGGAATGAGCAGTTCTTC. Encoded protein: CASSDGGGNEQFF.

This clonotype was detected ten times or more. The chain carries TRBV27 and TRBJ2-5; perhaps TRBD2 as D (5 bases). The CDR3 runs 12 residues. Trimming stripped 3 bases from V and 7 bases from J, with 9 bases between. Germline values: CDR1 MNHEY, CDR2 SMNVEV (reference sequence). This CDR3 reads CASSFPRGTQYF. In DNA, the CDR3 is TGTGCCAGCAGTTTCCCACGGGGGACCCAGTACTTC.

This sequence joins TRBV18 and TRBJ2-6, with D possibly being TRBD1 (5 bases). This CDR3 spans 15 amino acids. V shed 3 bases and J shed 4 bases, with 10 bases lying between them. Germline V gives CDR1 KGHSH, CDR2 LQKENI. The CDR3 region is CASSPQGGGANVLTF. The CDR3 region has the DNA TGTGCCAGCTCACCGCAGGGCGGAGGGGCCAACGTCCTGACTTTC.

This clonotype has more than one count but fewer than ten. The chain is built from TRBV27 and TRBJ2-2; 9 bases match TRBD1. The CDR3 is 15 amino acids. Germline assignment: CDR1 MNHEY and CDR2 SMNVEV (reference sequence). With 4 bases clipped from V and 5 bases from J, the junction kept 5 bases outside the gene matches. The CDR3 here is CASSSRDRETGELFF. In DNA form, the CDR3 reads TGTGCCAGCAGTTCTAGGGACAGGGAAACCGGGGAGCTGTTTTTT.

This clonotype was counted a few times. The chain employs TRBV12-3 or TRBV12-4 and TRBJ2-2; 12 positions match TRBD2. The V segment lost 7 bases and the J segment 8 bases; nucleotides outside the gene matches: 14. This CDR3 has 17 residues. CDR3 amino acids: CASTSPLAGGRKGELFF. In DNA form, the CDR3 reads TGTGCCAGCACTTCTCCTCTAGCGGGAGGGCGTAAGGGGGAGCTGTTTTTT.

This clonotype was seen a few times. This sequence joins TRBV12-3 or TRBV12-4 and TRBJ1-4; no clear D. CDR3 length: 14 amino acids. V dropped 3 bases and J dropped 4 bases, with 9 bases sitting between them. Here the CDR3 DNA reads TGTGCCAGCAGTTTTCGCGGGATTAATGAAAAACTGTTTTTT. It is translated as CASSFRGINEKLFF.

The chain has TRBV12-3 or TRBV12-4 and TRBJ2-1; 9 nucleotides align to TRBD2. The CDR3 length is 18 residues. V lost 3 bases to trimming and J lost 5 bases; unmatched junction nucleotides: 14. The CDR3 loop reads CASSFNLGSGGTHNEQFF. The CDR3 bases are TGTGCCAGCAGTTTTAACCTGGGAAGCGGGGGGACTCACAATGAGCAGTTCTTC.

This clonotype was found a few times. The J gene is TRBJ2-7, the V gene TRBV4-3, with D uncertain. This CDR3 region has 12 residues. V lost 1 base and J lost 6, with 7 bases in between. Germline loops: CDR1 LGHNA, CDR2 YSLEER. CDR3 protein: CASSQVWREQYV. In nucleotides, the CDR3 is TGCGCCAGCAGCCAAGTATGGCGCGAGCAGTACGTC.

This clonotype has at least ten counts. The rearrangement links TRBV18 to TRBJ1-1; D is unclear. Germline V gene sequence: CDR1 KGHSH, CDR2 LQKENI. V gave up 2 bases and J gave up 5 bases, with 9 bases separating them. This CDR3 region has 13 residues. The CDR3 nucleotides are TGTGCCAGCTCACCATCGTGGGAGACTGAAGCTTTCTTT. Its translation is CASSPSWETEAFF.

The chain carries TRBV6-1 and TRBJ2-7; D possibly corresponds to TRBD2 (6 bases). Trimming took off 7 bases at V and 2 bases at J, with 15 bases between the two ends. Germline loops: CDR1 MNHNS, CDR2 SASEGT. This CDR3 is 14 amino acids long. CDR3 DNA: TGTGCCAGCATCGGCGAGCGGGTACCCTACGAGCAGTACTTC. Residues: CASIGERVPYEQYF.

The J gene is TRBJ2-5, the V gene TRBV27; 9 bases line up with TRBD2. Germline V gene data show CDR1 as MNHEY and CDR2 as SMNVEV (reference sequence). J gave up 3 bases and V 6 bases, and 8 bases lay outside the gene matches. The CDR3 runs 15 residues. The CDR3, as DNA: TGTGCCAGCAGCTACTGGCGGGAGGGGAAAGAGACCCAGTACTTC. It yields the protein CASSYWREGKETQYF.

There are many counts of this clonotype. V and J are TRBV2 and TRBJ2-1, with D unclear. V was cut by 6 bases and J by 6 bases, with 6 bases left in between. The germline gives CDR1 SNHLY, CDR2 FYNNEI. The CDR3 totals 11 residues. This CDR3 reads CASRARNEQFF. In nucleotides, the CDR3 is TGTGCCAGCAGGGCGCGCAATGAGCAGTTCTTC.

The rearrangement joins TRBV18 to TRBJ2-5; 13 bases match TRBD2. With 2 bases clipped from V and 4 bases from J, the junction kept 7 bases outside the gene matches. The CDR3 sequence is 17 residues long. The germline V gene has CDR1 KGHSH and CDR2 LQKENI. The CDR3 DNA reads as TGTGCCAGCTCACCAGGACTAGCGGGAGTTAGGGGAGAGACCCAGTACTTC. Its protein product is CASSPGLAGVRGETQYF. The whole variable domain, filled in from reference TRBV18 and TRBJ2-5, reads NAGVMQNPRHLVRRRGQEARLRCSPMKGHSHVYWYRQLPEEGLKFMVYLQKENIIDESGMPKERFSAEFPKEGPSILRIQQVVRGDSAAYFCASSPGLAGVRGETQYFGPGTRLLVL.

This clonotype has ten or more counts. This chain joins TRBV12-3 or TRBV12-4 and TRBJ2-4; D gene ambiguous. Trimming took 4 bases from V and 7 from J, leaving 11 bases between them. The CDR3 runs 13 residues. CDR3 sequence reads: CASSSRMGNIQYF. The CDR3 DNA reads TGTGCCAGCAGTTCTAGAATGGGGAACATTCAGTACTTC.

This clonotype has a handful of counts. This sequence joins TRBV13 and TRBJ2-7; 12 bases agree with TRBD1. There are 16 residues in the CDR3. V shed 1 base, J shed 3 bases, and the junction held 4 bases outside the gene matches. Germline V gene data show CDR1 as PRHDT and CDR2 as FYEKMQ (reference sequence). The CDR3 protein is CASSLAGTGGFYEQYV. The CDR3 coding sequence is TGTGCCAGCAGCTTAGCCGGGACAGGGGGCTTCTACGAGCAGTACGTC.

The chain recombines TRBV7-3 with TRBJ2-1; 9 bases are a match to TRBD2. The CDR3 loop spans 19 amino acids. The V gene end was trimmed by 5 bases and the J gene end by 9 bases; junction bases not matched to a gene: 23. In germline, CDR1 is SGHTA, CDR2 FQGTGA. In nucleotides, the CDR3 is TGTGCCAGCAGCCCGACAAGAGGGGGGCGGCTAGCGGGAAAGAGTGAGCAGTTCTTC. Amino acids: CASSPTRGGRLAGKSEQFF. Drawing the rest from reference TRBV7-3 and TRBJ2-1, the complete variable domain is GAGVSQTPSNKVTEKGKYVELRCDPISGHTALYWYRQSLGQGPEFLIYFQGTGAADDSGLPNDRFFAVRPEGSVSTLKIQRTERGDSAVYLCASSPTRGGRLAGKSEQFFGPGTRLTVL.

This clonotype has more than one count but fewer than ten. The chain uses TRBV20-1 and TRBJ1-4; 8 bases align to TRBD1. The CDR3 length is 15 residues. V trimming: 6 bases; J trimming: 3 bases; junction bases outside the gene matches: 9. Germline lookup yields CDR1 DFQATT and CDR2 SNEGSKA (reference sequence). The chain's CDR3 is CSAIPRTGPNEKLFF. The DNA of the CDR3 is TGCAGTGCAATACCCCGGACAGGGCCTAATGAAAAACTGTTTTTT.